The TCR beta chain described here comes from a study of shared clonotypes between healthy human individuals. Germline V CDR1 and CDR2: SGHNT, YYREEE (reference sequence). CDR3 size: 15 residues. Trimming took 0 bases from V and 6 from J; bases not matched to a gene: 4. The repertoire was sequenced with immunoSEQ multiplex PCR; TCRdb's copy has only in-frame clones and lacks some. The sample contains some 1 million clones, about 75% of which appear only once. This sequence was found in a young man in good health. The chain has TRBV5-4 and TRBJ2-1; 9 bases line up with TRBD1. Sequenced sample: memory CD4+ T cells sorted from blood. The subset: CD45RA-negative fraction. CDR3: CASSLGSQGANEQFF. CDR3 coding DNA: TGTGCCAGCAGCTTGGGGTCACAGGGGGCCAATGAGCAGTTCTTC.